This T cell receptor beta chain was recovered during a study of technical replicates of blood from four donors. The method was immunoSEQ multiplex PCR; TCRdb's version includes in-frame clones alone and lacks a portion of them. The table shows 80,000 to 95,000 clones, with nearly 95% occurring only once. Looked up from germline, CDR1 is SNHLY and CDR2 is FYNNEI. The CDR3 totals 15 residues. The V and J ends lost 1 base and 5 bases respectively, with 14 bases between them. This receptor was taken from a human donor in good health. The sequencing input was T cells isolated from PBMCs. V gene TRBV2 combines with J gene TRBJ1-1; D gene uncertain. DNA for the CDR3: TGTGCCAGCAGTGAAGTATACGGGGAGTCTACTGAAGCTTTCTTT. It translates to CASSEVYGESTEAFF.